One and the same sample provided the 27 T cell receptor beta chains below, sequenced in a study of shared clonotypes between healthy human individuals. Sequenced by immunoSEQ multiplex PCR; TCRdb stores in-frame clones only, minus some. Among approximately 500,000 clones listed, roughly 95% were seen once. The sample taken for sequencing was naive CD4+ T cells sorted from blood. The subset is: CD45RA+ positively selected. The receptor source for this set is a woman aged 25 to 45 in good health.

The chain has TRBV10-3 and TRBJ1-6; no clear D. V was pared by 2 bases and J by 5 bases, with 4 bases between. The germline V gene encodes CDR1 ENHRY and CDR2 SYGVKD. This CDR3 contains 13 residues. The CDR3 here is CAISEMNNSPLHF. DNA for the CDR3: TGTGCCATCAGTGAGATGAATAATTCACCCCTCCACTTT.

This sequence joins TRBV9 and TRBJ2-2; D gene unclear. The ends were cut back, 0 bases at V and 2 bases at J, with 8 bases in the middle. The germline CDR1 and CDR2 sequences are SGDLS and YYNGEE. This CDR3 is 15 amino acids long. The CDR3 DNA reads as TGTGCCAGCAGCGTAGAAGTACAAAACACCGGGGAGCTGTTTTTT. The encoded protein is CASSVEVQNTGELFF.

The J gene is TRBJ2-7, the V gene TRBV28; D not certain. The CDR3 totals 13 residues. The ends were cut back, 2 bases at V and 1 base at J, with 6 bases in the middle. CDR1 is MDHEN, CDR2 SYDVKM, per germline. In DNA form, the CDR3 reads TGTGCCAGCAGTTTAGGCGTATCCTACGAGCAGTACTTC. Translation gives CASSLGVSYEQYF.

V usage is TRBV7-2 and J usage is TRBJ2-1; TRBD1 might be the D (6 bases). Per germline, CDR1 SGHTA and CDR2 FQGNSA. V lost 1 base and J lost 6, with 7 bases in between. The CDR3 loop spans 13 amino acids. DNA for the CDR3: TGTGCCAGCAGCTTAGGAGGGGGCAATGAGCAGTTCTTC. Its protein product is CASSLGGGNEQFF.

The chain couples TRBV27 to TRBJ2-7, with 8 bases lining up with TRBD2. The germline gives CDR1 MNHEY, CDR2 SMNVEV (reference sequence). This CDR3 comprises 14 residues. J was trimmed by 3 bases and V by 6 bases; bases with no gene match: 7. CDR3 coding DNA: TGTGCCAGCAGGACGAGCGGGAGTAACTACGAGCAGTACTTC. It encodes CASRTSGSNYEQYF.

The rearrangement uses TRBV7-2 and TRBJ2-3; a possible D gene is TRBD2 (6 bases). The germline CDR1 and CDR2 sequences are SGHTA and FQGNSA. The germline V and J ends were trimmed by 0 bases and 14 bases, with 12 bases remaining between them. The CDR3 is 12 residues long. CDR3 in DNA: TGTGCCAGCAGCTTAGCGGAGACTAGAATGTATTTT. Protein sequence: CASSLAETRMYF.

This chain uses TRBV7-9 with TRBJ2-7; possibly TRBD2 for D (5 bases). Trimming removed 5 bases at V and 3 bases at J, with 17 bases between. The CDR3 totals 15 residues. Germline assignment: CDR1 SEHNR and CDR2 FQNEAQ (reference sequence). In DNA, the CDR3 is TGTGCCAGCAGCCCATCAGATGGAGGCTTCTACGAGCAGTACTTC. Translated: CASSPSDGGFYEQYF.

Of note for this clone: The sample contains more than one DNA sequence encoding this CDR3. V gene TRBV23-1 combines with J gene TRBJ2-5; no definite D call. TRBV23-1 is an open reading frame, and its role is uncertain. V lost 4 bases to trimming and J lost 5 bases, with 2 bases between them. The CDR3 is 10 amino acids. The CDR3 DNA reads as TGCGCCAGCAGTCGGGAGACCCAGTACTTC. Amino acid sequence: CASSRETQYF.

J is TRBJ2-7 and V is TRBV5-1; D is unresolved. The CDR3 consists of 15 residues. Trimming took off 1 base at V and 2 bases at J, with 13 bases between the two ends. CDR1 is SGHRS and CDR2 is YFSETQ in the germline V gene. CDR3 in DNA: TGCGCCAGCAGCTTGACACGGACCTCAACCTACGAGCAGTACTTC. It encodes CASSLTRTSTYEQYF.

J is TRBJ1-2 and V is TRBV19; unclear D gene. CDR1 and CDR2 (germline): LNHDA, SQIVND (reference sequence). The CDR3 has 13 residues. Trimming left V 6 bases short and J 4 bases short, with 12 bases between. CDR3 sequence reads: CASRESWTYGYTF. In DNA, the CDR3 is TGTGCCAGTAGGGAAAGCTGGACCTATGGCTACACCTTC.

The V gene is TRBV19, the J gene TRBJ2-3; 9 bases line up with TRBD1. The CDR3 is 14 residues long. CDR1 LNHDA and CDR2 SQIVND come from the germline V gene (reference sequence). V lost 9 bases to trimming and J lost 7 bases; unmatched junction nucleotides: 11. For the CDR3, the DNA is TGTGCCAGCTCATTGGACAGGGGTTTGAATACGCAGTATTTT. This codes for CASSLDRGLNTQYF.

V is TRBV4-2 and J is TRBJ2-6, with D possibly being TRBD2 (6 bases). Trimming removed 1 base from V and 0 bases from J, with 22 bases in between. Germline V gene data show CDR1 as LGHNA and CDR2 as YNFKEQ. This CDR3 is 21 amino acids long. The CDR3 DNA reads TGTGCCAGCAGCCAAGCTCGGGGCGTGCTAGCGAATAGCTCTGGGGCCAACGTCCTGACTTTC. It yields the protein CASSQARGVLANSSGANVLTF.

The J gene is TRBJ2-7, the V gene TRBV12-2; TRBD2, the table's D call, was not compared with the DNA. TRBV12-2 is annotated as a pseudogene. This CDR3 spans 12 amino acids. The CDR3 coding sequence is TGTGCAAGTCGCTCCACGTCGGGCGAGCAGTACTTC. It specifies CASRSTSGEQYF.

The J gene is TRBJ2-4, the V gene TRBV5-1, with 8 positions matching TRBD2. This CDR3 contains 13 residues. J was trimmed by 8 bases and V by 2 bases; bases with no gene match: 3. CDR1 is SGHRS and CDR2 is YFSETQ in the germline V gene. The CDR3 sequence: CASSLSGRDIQYF. The DNA of the CDR3 is TGCGCCAGCAGCTTAAGCGGGAGAGACATTCAGTACTTC.

The chain has TRBV7-2 and TRBJ2-2, with 7 bases matching TRBD2. The V gene end was trimmed by 1 base and the J gene end by 4 bases; junction bases not matched to a gene: 6. The length of the CDR3 is 16 residues. Germline values: CDR1 SGHTA, CDR2 FQGNSA. In nucleotides, the CDR3 is TGTGCCAGCAGCTTAGTTGCGGGAGCGTTCACCGGGGAGCTGTTTTTT. It encodes CASSLVAGAFTGELFF.

The chain joins TRBV6-5 to TRBJ1-1; D call uncertain. Germline loops: CDR1 MNHEY, CDR2 SVGAGI. This CDR3 is 13 amino acids long. Trimming pared 4 bases from V and 2 bases from J, leaving 8 bases between. This chain's CDR3 is CASSLSYNTEAFF. The CDR3 coding sequence is TGTGCCAGCAGTTTGAGCTATAACACTGAAGCTTTCTTT.

This rearrangement joins TRBV13 to TRBJ1-6, with D hard to call. Germline lookup yields CDR1 PRHDT and CDR2 FYEKMQ (reference sequence). V was clipped by 6 bases and J by 8 bases, with 14 bases between them. The CDR3 spans 14 residues. CDR3 bases: TGTGCCAGCAGATCCACAGAAACCTATTCACCCCTCCACTTT. This translates into CASRSTETYSPLHF. Drawing the rest from reference TRBV13 and TRBJ1-6, the complete variable domain is AAGVIQSPRHLIKEKRETATLKCYPIPRHDTVYWYQQGPGQDPQFLISFYEKMQSDKGSIPDRFSAQQFSDYHSELNMSSLELGDSALYFCASRSTETYSPLHFGNGTRLTVT.

The chain is built from TRBV7-6 and TRBJ2-5; 7 nucleotides line up with TRBD2. The V segment lost 1 base and the J segment 11 bases; nucleotides outside the gene matches: 4. The CDR3 sequence is 12 residues long. Germline loops: CDR1 SGHVS, CDR2 FNYEAQ. The DNA of the CDR3 is TGTGCCAGCAGCTTAGTTCCCGGGGGGCAGTACTTC. Its protein product is CASSLVPGGQYF.

On this clone: At the DNA level, this CDR3 is encoded by other sequences in the same sample as well. For the CDR3, the DNA is TGCGCCAGCAGCCTAGGGGTCTCTGGGGCCAACGTCCTGACTTTC. Translated, it gives CASSLGVSGANVLTF. The rearrangement joins TRBV5-1 to TRBJ2-6, with TRBD1 as a possible D gene (5 bases). Per the germline V gene, CDR1 is SGHRS and CDR2 is YFSETQ. The CDR3 is made up of 15 amino acids. V shed 4 bases and J shed 0 bases, with 8 bases lying between them.

The chain carries TRBV19 and TRBJ2-7, with TRBD1 matching over 11 bases. V gave up 1 base and J gave up 3 bases; unmatched junction bases: 2. This CDR3 has 15 residues. In germline, CDR1 is LNHDA, CDR2 SQIVND (reference sequence). This CDR3 reads CASSIGTGGGYEQYF. CDR3 nucleotide sequence: TGTGCCAGTAGTATAGGGACAGGGGGCGGCTACGAGCAGTACTTC. Based on the CDR3 plus reference TRBV19 and TRBJ2-7, the full variable domain is DGGITQSPKYLFRKEGQNVTLSCEQNLNHDAMYWYRQDPGQGLRLIYYSQIVNDFQKGDIAEGYSVSREKKESFPLTVTSAQKNPTAFYLCASSIGTGGGYEQYFGPGTRLTVT.

This clone was seen more than once but under ten times. The chain couples TRBV27 to TRBJ1-5; D is uncertain. The length of the CDR3 is 12 residues. The germline V gene encodes CDR1 MNHEY and CDR2 SMNVEV (reference sequence). V was cut by 5 bases and J by 4 bases, with 6 bases left in between. The CDR3 region is CASSLLNQPQHF. The CDR3 bases are TGTGCCAGCAGTCTACTTAATCAGCCCCAGCATTTT.

The chain is built from TRBV10-1 and TRBJ2-7, with 12 bases that match TRBD2. The CDR3 is made up of 16 amino acids. V was pared by 2 bases and J by 7 bases, with 9 bases of the junction left unmatched. Germline CDR1 is WNHNN and CDR2 is SYGVQD (reference sequence). For the CDR3, the DNA is TGCGCCAGCAGTGAGCTAGCGGGAGGGCCTCAACAAGAGCAGTACTTC. Encoded protein: CASSELAGGPQQEQYF.

The chain employs TRBV28 and TRBJ1-2; D gene ambiguous. CDR1 is MDHEN, CDR2 SYDVKM, per germline. The CDR3 contains 14 residues. V lost 5 bases and J lost 4, with 14 bases in between. The CDR3 region is CASSPPGILYGYTF. The CDR3 DNA reads TGTGCCAGCAGTCCCCCCGGGATCCTCTATGGCTACACCTTC.

DNA for the CDR3: TGTGCCAGCAGCGCGAGCGGACTCCCCAATGAAAAACTGTTTTTT. It translates to CASSASGLPNEKLFF. J is TRBJ1-4 and V is TRBV9; D remains ambiguous. Germline V gives CDR1 SGDLS, CDR2 YYNGEE. Trimming took off 3 bases at V and 5 bases at J, with 14 bases between the two ends. This CDR3 is built from 15 residues.

The V and J genes are TRBV28 and TRBJ2-1; TRBD2 agrees at 7 bases. J was trimmed by 2 bases and V by 7 bases; bases with no gene match: 5. Germline V lookup: CDR1 MDHEN, CDR2 SYDVKM. There are 14 residues in the CDR3. The CDR3, as DNA: TGTGCCAGCACTCCGGGACTACCCTACAATGAGCAGTTCTTC. Translated, it gives CASTPGLPYNEQFF.

This rearrangement joins TRBV4-1 to TRBJ1-4; TRBD1 matches at 8 bases. Germline V CDR1 and CDR2: MGHRA, YSYEKL. V shed 4 bases and J 7 bases; nucleotides not matched to a gene: 11. This CDR3 has 16 amino acids. In DNA, the CDR3 is TGCGCCAGCAGCCCCCATCTCCAGGGGACAGGTGAAAAACTGTTTTTT. As protein: CASSPHLQGTGEKLFF.

The chain carries TRBV6-6 and TRBJ2-1; perhaps TRBD2 as D (5 bases). CDR1 is MNHNY and CDR2 is SVGAGI in the germline V gene (reference sequence). The germline V and J ends were trimmed by 2 bases and 5 bases, with 13 bases remaining between them. This CDR3 is 15 amino acids long. The CDR3: CASSYEGVGNNEQFF. DNA of the CDR3: TGTGCCAGCAGTTACGAGGGAGTGGGGAACAATGAGCAGTTCTTC.